The clone carrying this T cell receptor beta chain was seen more than once but under ten times. What it binds is unknown. Some clones are missing from TCRdb's copy, which holds only in-frame ones; the method was immunoSEQ multiplex PCR. The sample contains some 93,000 clones, more than 85% of which appear only once. This sample was included in a study of graft-versus-host responses after intestinal transplantation. Looking at the study overall: Anti-thymocyte globulin induction preceded two to four years of tacrolimus and steroid maintenance in all recipients.

The CDR3 is 14 amino acids. V lost 5 bases to trimming and J lost 4 bases, with 15 bases between them. CDR1 and CDR2 (germline): SGHDT, YYEEEE. Regarding the study as a whole: GvH clones were found in recipient marrow; some appeared first in ileum or blood. Graft-versus-host to host-versus-graft clonal ratios in allografts were high in patients with graft-donor T cell macrochimerism.

This sequence originates from a human donor who received an intestinal transplant. The starting material was unstimulated CD8+ T cells sorted from spleen or lymph node cells, obtained before intestinal transplant. J is TRBJ1-1 and V is TRBV5-6, with D hard to call. DNA for the CDR3: TGTGCCAGCAGTTGGAATGTGGGGAGCACTGAAGCTTTCTTT. It codes for CASSWNVGSTEAFF.